This TCR beta chain was sequenced during a study of blood T cell repertoires in COVID-19. Study-wide context: From T cells, B-cell-depleted T cells, or PBMCs came the material, which was cDNA or gDNA.

The CDR3 sequence is 16 residues long. Trimming at V came to 1 base and at J to 4 bases, leaving 6 bases not matched to a gene. Looked up from germline, CDR1 is SGHKS and CDR2 is YYEKEE (reference sequence). Using immunoSEQ multiplex PCR, the repertoire was profiled, and TCRdb retains in-frame clones only, with some absent. Counted here are about 42,000 clones, 65% to 80% occurring once; the ten biggest clones make up about 28%. Sequencing was performed on peripheral blood. The chain recombines TRBV5-5 with TRBJ2-3; 10 bases map to TRBD2. The receptor was isolated from a man older than 75 with acute or convalescent COVID-19. CDR3 sequence: CASSLPLAGAPDTQYF. The CDR3 DNA is TGTGCCAGCAGCTTGCCCCTAGCGGGAGCTCCAGATACGCAGTATTTT.